This T cell receptor beta chain derives from a study of CD8 T cells in Susac syndrome. The RNA, about 0.5 to 1 ug, was put through reverse transcription using random hexamers. Multiplex PCR with immunoSEQ amplified the TCR beta CDR3 across 54 Vbeta and 13 Jbeta. Each CDR3 protein gets one entry after TCRdb re-called the immunoSEQ multiplex PCR reads with MiXCR. The sample includes 100,000 to 150,000 distinct CDR3 sequences, around 96% of them seen just once. V was trimmed by 5 bases and J by 5 bases, leaving 12 bases between them. CDR1 and CDR2 (germline): SEHNR, FQNEAQ (reference sequence). The CDR3 is made up of 14 amino acids.

This sequence joins TRBV7-9 and TRBJ2-2; weak D call: TRBD2 (6 bases). This TCR derives from a human donor in good health. The sequenced sample consisted of CD4+ T cells from PBMCs. The CDR3 sequence: CASSPGGLTGELFF. The CDR3 bases are TGTGCCAGCAGCCCTGGGGGGTTAACCGGGGAGCTGTTTTTT.